Sequencing of this T cell receptor beta chain was carried out in a study of tumor and adjacent non-tumor tissue in lung cancer. Three rounds of nested PCR, following a modified ARM-PCR protocol, produced the TCRbeta library. In TCRdb, the multiplex PCR reads were re-called with MiXCR into one record per CDR3 protein. There are about 43,000 distinct CDR3 sequences in the sample; over 55% occur only once, and 45% to 50% lies in the top ten. V was trimmed by 5 bases and J by 12 bases, leaving 15 bases between them. Germline CDR1 and CDR2: SGHNT and YYREEE (reference sequence). This CDR3 is 12 amino acids long. The template was RNA from unsorted bulk tissue. This non-tumor lung sample came from over 3 cm beyond the tumor edge.

Sequencing used distant non-tumor lung tissue. This chain joins TRBV5-4 and TRBJ2-1; D assignment may be TRBD1 or TRBD2 (5 bases each). This clonotype was sampled from a man aged 50-59 years with non-small cell lung cancer. The DNA for the CDR3 is TGTGCCAGCAGATTTGAAGGGGACGGGCAGTTCTTC. The encoded protein is CASRFEGDGQFF. The variable domain in full, with the rest retrieved from reference TRBV5-4 and TRBJ2-1, is ETGVTQSPTHLIKTRGQQVTLRCSSQSGHNTVSWYQQALGQGPQFIFQYYREEENGRGNFPPRFSGLQFPNYSSELNVNALELDDSALYLCASRFEGDGQFFGPGTRLTVL.